This is a list of T cell receptor beta chains from one sample in a study of T cells in Graves' hyperthyroidism and ophthalmopathy. TCRdb re-derived calls from the multiplex PCR reads in MiXCR, one entry per CDR3 protein. The sample holds roughly 350,000 distinct CDR3 sequences; roughly an eighth are singletons and the top ten take around 32%. The sequenced sample consisted of blood. The origin of the receptors is a woman aged 40 to 49 with Graves' ophthalmopathy. Both conserved end residues are part of each CDR3. The D gene is left open where the match is weak. For some rows the clone size is stated as once, few or many, or as a class when expanded; others skip it.

TRBJ2-7 | - | - | TRBV30 | CAWSVGTNYEQYF | TGTGCCTGGAGTGTAGGGACAAACTACGAGCAGTACTTC
TRBJ2-7 | many | TRBD1 | TRBV6-1 | CASLKGQGGSYEQYF | TGTGCCAGTTTAAAGGGACAGGGAGGGTCCTACGAGCAGTACTTC
TRBJ2-7 | many | TRBD1 | TRBV6-1 | CASSYPGQGSYEQYF | TGTGCCAGCAGCTACCCGGGACAGGGCTCCTACGAGCAGTACTTC
TRBJ2-2 | - | - | TRBV27 | CASKSGGRVSGALFF | TGTGCCAGCAAGTCCGGGGGGCGGGTTTCCGGGGCGCTGTTTTTT
TRBJ1-6 | - | - | TRBV5-8 | CAEGGEKNSPLHF | TGTGCGGAGGGAGGGGAAAAAAATTCACCCCTCCACTTT
TRBJ2-4 | few | - | TRBV2 | CASSEVGGGKNIQYF | TGTGCCAGCAGTGAAGTGGGCGGTGGGAAAAACATTCAGTACTTC
TRBJ2-2 | many | - | TRBV12-3/TRBV12-4 | CASSLALMGTGELFF | TGTGCCAGCAGTTTAGCGCTAATGGGCACCGGGGAGCTGTTTTTT
TRBJ2-7 | - | TRBD2 | TRBV4-2 | CASSQLLGLGEYEQYF | TGTGCCAGCAGCCAACTGTTGGGACTAGGAGAGTACGAGCAGTACTTC
TRBJ2-7 | - | - | TRBV4-2 | CASSQGLTAKYEQYF | TGTGCCAGCAGCCAAGGCTTAACAGCAAAATACGAGCAGTACTTC
TRBJ2-5 | many | TRBD1 | TRBV2 | CASRVDRGKQETQYF | TGTGCCAGCAGGGTGGACAGGGGAAAACAAGAGACCCAGTACTTC
TRBJ2-3 | few | TRBD2 | TRBV6-1 | CASRLRTSGSPTDTQYF | TGTGCCAGCAGACTCCGGACTAGCGGGAGTCCGACAGATACGCAGTATTTT
TRBJ2-1 | many | TRBD2 | TRBV11-2 | CASSLGTSGRANNEQFF | TGTGCCAGCAGCTTAGGGACTAGCGGGAGGGCCAACAATGAGCAGTTCTTC
TRBJ2-7 | many | - | TRBV7-2 | CASSLAYYEQYF | TGTGCCAGCAGCTTAGCCTACTACGAGCAGTACTTC
TRBJ2-1 | many | - | TRBV30 | CAWTRYNEQFF | TGTGCCTGGACTCGTTACAATGAGCAGTTCTTC
TRBJ2-1 | few | TRBD2 | TRBV28 | CASKPSGRPYNEQFF | TGTGCCAGCAAACCTAGCGGGAGGCCCTACAATGAGCAGTTCTTC
TRBJ1-5 | many | TRBD1 | TRBV20-1 | CSARQRGTGGFQPQHF | TGCAGTGCTAGACAACGTGGGACAGGGGGCTTTCAGCCCCAGCATTTT
TRBJ2-7 | many | - | TRBV28 | CASSFPAGTYEQYF | TGTGCCAGCAGTTTTCCGGCGGGTACCTACGAGCAGTACTTC
TRBJ2-4 | - | - | TRBV20-1 | CSARDLWGESNIQYF | TGCAGTGCTAGAGATCTGTGGGGAGAGTCAAACATTCAGTACTTC
TRBJ1-2 | many | - | TRBV2 | CASSEAWGYNYGYTF | TGTGCCAGCAGTGAAGCGTGGGGGTATAACTATGGCTACACCTTC
TRBJ2-7 | - | TRBD1 | TRBV3-1 | CASSKGTVYEQYF | TGTGCCAGCAGCAAAGGGACAGTCTACGAGCAGTACTTC
TRBJ1-2 | - | - | TRBV13 | CASSLVVRDIANYGYTF | TGTGCCAGCAGCTTAGTAGTCAGGGACATCGCTAACTATGGCTACACCTTC
TRBJ2-2 | many | TRBD1 | TRBV11-3 | CASSLTGSNTGELFF | TGTGCCAGCAGCTTGACAGGGTCGAACACCGGGGAGCTGTTTTTT
TRBJ1-3 | - | - | TRBV5-5 | CASSGDSGNTIYF | TGTGCCTCGTCCGGGGACTCTGGAAACACCATATATTTT
TRBJ2-3 | many | - | TRBV29-1 | CSVKGPPSTDTQYF | TGCAGCGTTAAGGGACCACCTAGCACAGATACGCAGTATTTT
TRBJ2-2 | - | - | TRBV16 | CASSQSVGNTGELFF | TGTGCCAGCAGCCAATCGGTAGGCAACACCGGGGAGCTGTTTTTT
TRBJ2-1 | many | - | TRBV2 | CASSDHKQGRTYNEQFF | TGTGCCAGCAGTGATCACAAACAGGGAAGGACCTACAATGAGCAGTTCTTC
TRBJ1-5 | many | - | TRBV5-1 | CASRSGDHQPQHF | TGCGCCAGCAGGTCAGGGGACCATCAGCCCCAGCATTTT
TRBJ1-6 | - | - | TRBV10-3 | CAISDGGRINSPLHF | TGTGCCATCAGTGACGGGGGACGGATTAATTCACCCCTCCACTTT